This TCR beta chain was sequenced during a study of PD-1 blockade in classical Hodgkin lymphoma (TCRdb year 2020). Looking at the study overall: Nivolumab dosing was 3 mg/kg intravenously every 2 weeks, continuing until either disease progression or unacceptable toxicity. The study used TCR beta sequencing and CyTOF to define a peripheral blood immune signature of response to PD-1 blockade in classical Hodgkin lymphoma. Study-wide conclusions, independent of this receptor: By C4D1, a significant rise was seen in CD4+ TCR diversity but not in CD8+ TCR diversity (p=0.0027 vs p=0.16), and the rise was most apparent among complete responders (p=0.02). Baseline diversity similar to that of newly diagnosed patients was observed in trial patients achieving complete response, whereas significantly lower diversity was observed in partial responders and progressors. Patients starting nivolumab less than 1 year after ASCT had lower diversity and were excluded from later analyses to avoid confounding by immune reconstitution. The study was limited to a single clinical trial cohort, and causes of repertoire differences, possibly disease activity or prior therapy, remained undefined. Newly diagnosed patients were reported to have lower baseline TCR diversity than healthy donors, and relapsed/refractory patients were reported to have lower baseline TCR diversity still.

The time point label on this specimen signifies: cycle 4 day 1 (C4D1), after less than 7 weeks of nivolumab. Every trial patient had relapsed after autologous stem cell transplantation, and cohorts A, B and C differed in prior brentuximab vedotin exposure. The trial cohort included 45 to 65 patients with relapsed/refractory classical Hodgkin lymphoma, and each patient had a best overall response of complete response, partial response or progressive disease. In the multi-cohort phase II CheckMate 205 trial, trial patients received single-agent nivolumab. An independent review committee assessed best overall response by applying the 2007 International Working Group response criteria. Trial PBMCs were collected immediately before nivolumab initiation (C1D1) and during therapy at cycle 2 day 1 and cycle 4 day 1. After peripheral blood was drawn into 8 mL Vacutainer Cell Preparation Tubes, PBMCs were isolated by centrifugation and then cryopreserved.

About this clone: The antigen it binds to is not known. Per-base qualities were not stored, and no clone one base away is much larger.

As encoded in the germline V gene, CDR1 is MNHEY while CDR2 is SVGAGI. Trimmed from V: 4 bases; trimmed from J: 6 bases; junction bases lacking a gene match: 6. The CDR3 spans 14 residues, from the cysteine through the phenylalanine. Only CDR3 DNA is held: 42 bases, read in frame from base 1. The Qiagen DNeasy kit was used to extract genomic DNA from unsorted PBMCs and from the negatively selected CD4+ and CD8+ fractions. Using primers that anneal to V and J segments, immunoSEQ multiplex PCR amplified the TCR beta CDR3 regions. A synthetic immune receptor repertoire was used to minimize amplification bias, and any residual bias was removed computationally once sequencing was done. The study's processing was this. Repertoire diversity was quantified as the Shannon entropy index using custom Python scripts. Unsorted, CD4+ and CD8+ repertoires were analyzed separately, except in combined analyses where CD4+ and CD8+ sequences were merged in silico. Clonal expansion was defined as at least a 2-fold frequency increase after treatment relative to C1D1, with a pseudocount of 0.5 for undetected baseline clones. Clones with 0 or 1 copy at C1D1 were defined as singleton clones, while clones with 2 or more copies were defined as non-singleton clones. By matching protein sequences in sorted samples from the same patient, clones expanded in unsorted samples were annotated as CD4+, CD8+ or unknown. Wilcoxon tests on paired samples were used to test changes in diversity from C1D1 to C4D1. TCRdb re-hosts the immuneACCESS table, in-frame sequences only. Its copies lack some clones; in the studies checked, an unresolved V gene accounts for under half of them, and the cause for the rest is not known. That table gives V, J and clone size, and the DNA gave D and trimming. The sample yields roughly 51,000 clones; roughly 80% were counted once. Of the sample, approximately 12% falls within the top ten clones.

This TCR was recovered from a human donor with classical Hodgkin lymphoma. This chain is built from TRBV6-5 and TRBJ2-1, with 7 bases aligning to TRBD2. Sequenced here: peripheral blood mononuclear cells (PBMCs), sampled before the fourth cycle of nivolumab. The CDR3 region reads CASSSGLVGNEQFF. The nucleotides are TGTGCCAGCAGTTCTGGACTAGTGGGCAATGAGCAGTTCTTC.